What follows are 29 T cell receptor beta chains derived from one specimen sequenced in a study of T cell repertoires in cytomegalovirus infection. MiXCR, applied by TCRdb to the reads, yields one record per CDR3 protein. The table lists about 150,000 distinct CDR3 sequences, around a quarter of them singletons. The specimen sequenced was PBMCs. These receptors were collected from a human donor in good health (CMV status not recorded). Some clones in this sample may be carry-over from other donors' samples.

This clonotype was seen a few times. The chain employs TRBV11-1 and TRBJ1-1; D not certain. The ends were cut back, 3 bases at V and 2 bases at J, with 10 bases in the middle. Germline V CDR1 and CDR2: SGHAT, FQDESV (reference sequence). This CDR3 is 14 amino acids long. The CDR3 region is CASSFQDRNTEAFF. CDR3 bases: TGTGCCAGCAGCTTCCAGGACCGTAACACTGAAGCTTTCTTT.

This chain connects TRBV12-3 or TRBV12-4 to TRBJ2-3, with D possibly TRBD1 on 6 matching bases. Trimming removed 7 bases at V and 2 bases at J, with 13 bases between. The CDR3 length is 14 residues. In DNA, the CDR3 is TGTGCCAGCATGAGGACAGCGGTCACAGATACGCAGTATTTT. It translates to CASMRTAVTDTQYF.

V gene TRBV7-9 combines with J gene TRBJ2-1; D unclear. This CDR3 spans 14 amino acids. V was trimmed by 8 bases and J by 2 bases, leaving 13 bases between them. Germline CDR1 and CDR2: SEHNR and FQNEAQ (reference sequence). CDR3 DNA sequence: TGTGCCAGCTTCCCTCCGAGCGCCTACAATGAGCAGTTCTTC. Amino acids: CASFPPSAYNEQFF.

J is TRBJ2-5 and V is TRBV2, with 10 nucleotides matching TRBD1. Germline V gene sequence: CDR1 SNHLY, CDR2 FYNNEI. Trimming cost V 7 bases and J 5 bases; bases outside gene matches: 4. The CDR3 extends over 13 amino acids. CDR3 DNA: TGTGCCAGCACCGGGACAGGGGTGGAGACCCAGTACTTC. Protein sequence: CASTGTGVETQYF.

Ten or more counts support this clonotype. The rearrangement joins TRBV7-8 to TRBJ2-7, with D possibly called TRBD1 or TRBD2 (5 bases each). The CDR3 has 16 amino acids. From germline, CDR1 is SGHVS and CDR2 FQNEAQ. Trimming pared 5 bases from V and 3 bases from J, leaving 20 bases between. Here the CDR3 DNA reads TGTGCCAGCAGCGCCCACCGTGTCGGGGCGAACTACGAGCAGTACTTC. It translates to CASSAHRVGANYEQYF.

This chain links TRBV7-8 with TRBJ1-2; maybe TRBD1 (5 bases). This CDR3 region has 9 residues. Germline CDR1 SGHVS, CDR2 FQNEAQ. Trimming left V 5 bases short and J 14 bases short, with 9 bases between. The CDR3 here is CASSRDSTF. The CDR3 bases are TGTGCCAGCAGCCGCGACAGTACCTTC.

This clonotype was seen at least ten times. The V call is TRBV28, the J call TRBJ2-5, with TRBD2 matching over 7 bases. Trimming at V came to 7 bases and at J to 5 bases, leaving 10 bases not matched to a gene. CDR3 length equals 14 residues. Germline V gene sequence: CDR1 MDHEN, CDR2 SYDVKM. The CDR3 sequence: CASTTVEGGETQYF. The CDR3 DNA reads TGTGCCAGCACCACAGTAGAGGGAGGGGAGACCCAGTACTTC. Based on the CDR3 plus reference TRBV28 and TRBJ2-5, the full variable domain is DVKVTQSSRYLVKRTGEKVFLECVQDMDHENMFWYRQDPGLGLRLIYFSYDVKMKEKGDIPEGYSVSREKKERFSLILESASTNQTSMYLCASTTVEGGETQYFGPGTRLLVL.

This rearrangement joins TRBV20-1 to TRBJ1-2; possible D gene TRBD1, 5 bases. Trimming pared 5 bases from V and 6 bases from J, leaving 13 bases between. CDR3 length: 12 residues. Germline loops: CDR1 DFQATT, CDR2 SNEGSKA (reference sequence). CDR3 residues: CSADGTGHGYTF. CDR3 nucleotides: TGCAGTGCTGACGGGACGGGTCATGGCTACACCTTC.

This clonotype was seen repeatedly, ten times or more. V usage is TRBV7-2 and J usage is TRBJ1-2; maybe TRBD1 (5 bases). CDR3 length equals 17 residues. The germline V gene encodes CDR1 SGHTA and CDR2 FQGNSA. The V end was cut by 6 bases, the J end by 0 bases, with 20 bases between. The chain's CDR3 is CASSGGPDGTSNYGYTF. CDR3 sequence (DNA): TGTGCCAGCAGTGGGGGTCCGGATGGGACCTCTAACTATGGCTACACCTTC.

This clonotype came up many times. The chain couples TRBV5-4 to TRBJ2-1; possible D gene TRBD1, 5 bases. Per the germline V gene, CDR1 is SGHNT and CDR2 is YYREEE (reference sequence). The CDR3 extends over 15 amino acids. With 3 bases removed from V and 9 bases from J, the gap between germline ends came to 19 bases. This CDR3 reads CASSSHDSPLGEQFF. CDR3 in DNA: TGTGCCAGCAGCTCCCACGACAGTCCCCTTGGTGAGCAGTTCTTC.

The chain is built from TRBV7-2 and TRBJ1-4; TRBD1 is a possible D gene (5 bases). This CDR3 region has 13 residues. Germline V lookup: CDR1 SGHTA, CDR2 FQGNSA. Trimming took 1 base from V and 8 from J, leaving 8 bases between them. The CDR3 protein is CASSLVGREKLFF. As DNA, the CDR3 is TGTGCCAGCAGCTTAGTGGGGCGAGAAAAACTGTTTTTT.

The chain links TRBV20-1 to TRBJ1-4; 9 bases are shared with TRBD1. The V and J ends lost 6 bases and 5 bases, in that order; junction bases with no gene match: 10. The CDR3 loop spans 15 amino acids. Germline-derived CDR1 and CDR2 are DFQATT and SNEGSKA (reference sequence). The CDR3 sequence is CSARDRERGNEKLFF. The CDR3 DNA follows: TGCAGTGCCAGGGACAGGGAACGGGGCAATGAAAAACTGTTTTTT.

The chain is built from TRBV4-3 and TRBJ1-1, with 7 bases lining up with TRBD1. J gave up 5 bases and V 3 bases, and 15 bases lay outside the gene matches. This CDR3 comprises 17 residues. Germline V gene lookup returns CDR1 LGHNA and CDR2 YSLEER. The CDR3 spells CASSQVHSGAGGTEAFF. CDR3 sequence (DNA): TGCGCCAGCAGCCAGGTTCATTCAGGTGCAGGGGGAACTGAAGCTTTCTTT.

The chain uses TRBV7-2 and TRBJ1-5; weak D call: TRBD1 (5 bases). The ends were cut back, 5 bases at V and 3 bases at J, with 14 bases in the middle. Germline assignment: CDR1 SGHTA and CDR2 FQGNSA. This CDR3 is built from 15 residues. The DNA for the CDR3 is TGTGCCAGCAGCCCCAGTGGGGGGTACAATCAGCCCCAGCATTTT. It encodes CASSPSGGYNQPQHF.

The genes are TRBV15 and TRBJ2-7; 8 bases agree with TRBD1. The CDR3 is made up of 14 amino acids. Germline V gene sequence: CDR1 LNHNV, CDR2 YYDKDF (reference sequence). Unmatched junction bases numbered 2, after V lost 0 bases and J lost 4 bases. The CDR3 protein is CATSREGQEYEQYF. The CDR3 DNA reads TGTGCCACCAGCAGAGAGGGACAGGAATACGAGCAGTACTTC.

This clonotype was observed once. This chain connects TRBV14 to TRBJ2-1; D remains unclear. Germline V gene data show CDR1 as SGHDN and CDR2 as FVKESK. This CDR3 has 15 residues. V shed 3 bases and J shed 8 bases, with 17 bases lying between them. This CDR3 reads CASSHKLSLLDEQFF. DNA of the CDR3: TGTGCCAGCAGCCATAAGCTTTCCCTCCTGGATGAGCAGTTCTTC. The full variable domain, rest sourced from reference TRBV14 and TRBJ2-1, is EAGVTQFPSHSVIEKGQTVTLRCDPISGHDNLYWYRRVMGKEIKFLLHFVKESKQDESGMPNNRFLAERTGGTYSTLKVQPAELEDSGVYFCASSHKLSLLDEQFFGPGTRLTVL.

This sequence joins TRBV29-1 and TRBJ2-7; 7 bases align to TRBD1. The V gene end was trimmed by 6 bases and the J gene end by 3 bases; junction bases not matched to a gene: 5. CDR3 length equals 12 residues. Germline-derived CDR1 and CDR2 are SQVTM and ANQGSEA. CDR3: CSVRAGGYEQYF. CDR3 nucleotides: TGCAGCGTGCGGGCAGGGGGCTACGAGCAGTACTTC.

This clonotype was seen ten or more times. CDR3 sequence reads: CASSQQRHISSTDTQYF. The CDR3 DNA is TGTGCCAGCAGCCAGCAGAGACACATTTCTAGCACAGATACGCAGTATTTT. The chain joins TRBV7-6 to TRBJ2-3; D is uncertain. V was clipped by 5 bases and J by 0 bases, with 18 bases between them. The CDR3 has 17 amino acids. Germline V gives CDR1 SGHVS, CDR2 FNYEAQ.

The chain joins TRBV2 to TRBJ1-3, with 7 bases identical to TRBD1. This CDR3 is built from 14 residues. V was pared by 6 bases and J by 4 bases, with 6 bases of the junction left unmatched. Germline lookup yields CDR1 SNHLY and CDR2 FYNNEI. The DNA of the CDR3 is TGTGCCAGCAGCAGGGACAGCCGCGGAAACACCATATATTTT. Amino acid sequence: CASSRDSRGNTIYF.

The chain links TRBV7-8 to TRBJ2-2, with a weak D call TRBD1 (6 bases). The CDR3 contains 14 residues. The ends were cut back, 3 bases at V and 8 bases at J, with 13 bases in the middle. Looked up from germline, CDR1 is SGHVS and CDR2 is FQNEAQ. The CDR3 sequence: CASSFGRGGGELFF. The CDR3 DNA reads TGTGCCAGCAGCTTCGGCAGGGGCGGTGGGGAGCTGTTTTTT.

This clonotype was observed many times. The chain is built from TRBV6-2 or TRBV6-3 and TRBJ2-7; the D call may be TRBD1 or TRBD2 (5 bases each). This CDR3 is 12 amino acids long. Germline CDR1 reads MNHEY; CDR2 reads SVGEGT. V lost 6 bases and J lost 6, with 12 bases in between. The chain's CDR3 is CASSVDGTEQYF. Here the CDR3 DNA reads TGTGCCAGCAGCGTTGACGGGACCGAGCAGTACTTC.

The V and J genes are TRBV18 and TRBJ1-5; D is possibly TRBD1 (5 bases). Trimming removed 4 bases at V and 7 bases at J, with 8 bases between. In germline, CDR1 is KGHSH, CDR2 LQKENI. The length of the CDR3 is 12 residues. The CDR3 DNA follows: TGTGCCAGCTCACTTCCAGGGCAGCCCCAGCATTTT. As protein: CASSLPGQPQHF.

This clonotype was seen more than once but under ten times. The rearrangement joins TRBV12-3 or TRBV12-4 to TRBJ2-3; D unresolved. The germline V and J ends were trimmed by 5 bases and 8 bases, with 8 bases remaining between them. This CDR3 contains 11 residues. In DNA, the CDR3 is TGTGCCAGCAGTAATTCGGGTACGCAGTATTTT. Residues: CASSNSGTQYF.

This rearrangement joins TRBV5-6 to TRBJ1-2; a possible D gene is TRBD1 (5 bases). V lost 0 bases and J lost 6, with 9 bases in between. The CDR3 loop spans 13 amino acids. CDR1 is SGHDT, CDR2 YYEEEE, per germline. CDR3: CASSLDRWDGYTF. DNA of the CDR3: TGTGCCAGCAGCTTGGACAGGTGGGATGGCTACACCTTC.

As for this clonotype: This clone may be a read error of a much larger clone one base away. The chain recombines TRBV5-6 with TRBJ1-1; the D is unclear. The CDR3 covers 13 residues. CDR1 and CDR2 (germline): SGHDT, YYEEEE. Trimming removed 4 bases at V and 7 bases at J, with 14 bases between. CDR3 DNA sequence: TGTGCCAGCAGCGTGGAGGGCTGGGATGAAGCTTTCTTT. Protein product: CASSVEGWDEAFF.

The chain combines TRBV5-6 with TRBJ1-2; D unresolved. The length of the CDR3 is 12 residues. The germline V and J ends were trimmed by 4 bases and 8 bases, with 12 bases remaining between them. Per the germline V gene, CDR1 is SGHDT and CDR2 is YYEEEE. The CDR3, as DNA: TGTGCCAGCAGCGAAGGAGGGTTCGGCTACACCTTC. Translated: CASSEGGFGYTF.

This clonotype was recorded at least ten times. V usage is TRBV7-6 and J usage is TRBJ1-1, with 7 bases that match TRBD1. V lost 0 bases and J lost 7; bases outside the gene matches: 5. Germline loops: CDR1 SGHVS, CDR2 FNYEAQ. This CDR3 is 14 amino acids long. The CDR3 sequence is CASSLAGTEDEAFF. CDR3 DNA sequence: TGTGCCAGCAGCTTAGCCGGGACAGAAGATGAAGCTTTCTTT.

This clonotype was recorded at least ten times. The rearrangement joins TRBV7-3 to TRBJ2-1; D is possibly TRBD1 (6 bases). Germline CDR1 SGHTA, CDR2 FQGTGA. The CDR3 contains 15 residues. The V end was cut by 2 bases, the J end by 7 bases, with 15 bases between. This chain's CDR3 is CASSLYKGVYNEQFF. The CDR3, as DNA: TGTGCCAGCAGCTTATACAAGGGGGTCTATAATGAGCAGTTCTTC.

J is TRBJ1-1 and V is TRBV24-1; unclear D gene. The length of the CDR3 is 13 residues. Germline assignment: CDR1 KGHDR and CDR2 SFDVKD. V was cut by 5 bases and J by 5 bases, with 11 bases left in between. CDR3 DNA sequence: TGTGCCACCAGTGGGCGGAGAAGTACTGAAGCTTTCTTT. As protein: CATSGRRSTEAFF.